This TCR beta chain is drawn from a study of beta chain features in type 1 diabetes. With 3 bases removed from V and 9 bases from J, the gap between germline ends came to 15 bases. The CDR3 has 14 residues. Germline V gene sequence: CDR1 GTSNPN, CDR2 SVGIG (reference sequence). The authors reverse transcribed all of the isolated RNA, so sequencing captured expressed TCRB transcripts. Only in-frame clones appear in the TCRdb table, and some are missing; sequencing was by immunoSEQ multiplex PCR. Here the sample spans about 360,000 clones, roughly 12% being singletons. The sequenced sample was naive CD4+ T cells from blood. This clonotype was sampled from a man younger than 35 in good health. V and J are TRBV30 and TRBJ1-6; possibly TRBD1 for D (6 bases). CDR3 sequence: CAWRATGIFSPLHF. Here the CDR3 DNA reads TGTGCCTGGAGAGCCACAGGGATCTTTTCACCCCTCCACTTT.